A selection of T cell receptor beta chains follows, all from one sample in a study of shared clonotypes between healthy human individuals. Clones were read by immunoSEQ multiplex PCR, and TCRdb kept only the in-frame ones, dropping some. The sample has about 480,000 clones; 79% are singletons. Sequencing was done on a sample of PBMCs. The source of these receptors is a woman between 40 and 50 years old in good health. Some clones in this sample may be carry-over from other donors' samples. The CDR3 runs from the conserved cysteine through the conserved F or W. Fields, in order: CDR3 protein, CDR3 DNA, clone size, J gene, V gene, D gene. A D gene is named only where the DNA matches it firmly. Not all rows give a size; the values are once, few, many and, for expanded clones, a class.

cdr3_aa: CASSFGQASYEQYF
cdr3_nt: TGCGCCAGCAGCTTTGGGCAGGCTTCCTACGAGCAGTACTTC
clone_size: NA
j_call: TRBJ2-7
v_call: TRBV5-1
d_call: NA

cdr3_aa: CASGGGNANTGELFF
cdr3_nt: TGTGCCAGCGGAGGAGGGAACGCGAACACCGGGGAGCTGTTTTTT
clone_size: NA
j_call: TRBJ2-2
v_call: TRBV7-3
d_call: NA

cdr3_aa: CASAAGTDTQYF
cdr3_nt: TGTGCTAGTGCGGCGGGCACAGATACGCAGTATTTT
clone_size: NA
j_call: TRBJ2-3
v_call: TRBV12-5
d_call: NA

cdr3_aa: CASSERLAGSPGVDTQYF
cdr3_nt: TGTGCCAGCAGTGAAAGACTAGCGGGATCCCCTGGGGTAGATACGCAGTATTTT
clone_size: NA
j_call: TRBJ2-3
v_call: TRBV6-1
d_call: TRBD2

cdr3_aa: CASSLSSGELFF
cdr3_nt: TGTGCCAGCAGCTTGAGTTCCGGGGAGCTGTTTTTT
clone_size: many
j_call: TRBJ2-2
v_call: TRBV11-3
d_call: NA

cdr3_aa: CASSPGGLAGLGPYNEQFF
cdr3_nt: TGTGCCAGCAGCCCTGGGGGACTAGCGGGATTGGGGCCCTACAATGAGCAGTTCTTC
clone_size: NA
j_call: TRBJ2-1
v_call: TRBV7-3
d_call: TRBD2

cdr3_aa: CASSVGLGGDTQYF
cdr3_nt: TGTGCCAGCAGCGTGGGACTAGGGGGGGATACGCAGTATTTT
clone_size: NA
j_call: TRBJ2-3
v_call: TRBV7-2
d_call: TRBD2

cdr3_aa: CASSLGGGGPETQYF
cdr3_nt: TGTGCCAGCAGCTTAGGGGGCGGGGGCCCCGAGACCCAGTACTTC
clone_size: few
j_call: TRBJ2-5
v_call: TRBV11-2
d_call: NA

cdr3_aa: CASSLMAGNTGELFF
cdr3_nt: TGTGCCAGCAGCTTAATGGCAGGGAACACCGGGGAGCTGTTTTTT
clone_size: NA
j_call: TRBJ2-2
v_call: TRBV7-3
d_call: NA

cdr3_aa: CAWSDGRPTDTQYF
cdr3_nt: TGTGCCTGGAGTGATGGGAGGCCGACAGATACGCAGTATTTT
clone_size: NA
j_call: TRBJ2-3
v_call: TRBV30
d_call: NA

cdr3_aa: CASSPSGRRTGELFF
cdr3_nt: TGTGCCAGCAGCCCTAGCGGGAGACGAACCGGGGAGCTGTTTTTT
clone_size: NA
j_call: TRBJ2-2
v_call: TRBV11-1
d_call: TRBD2

cdr3_aa: CASSTRQGTEQYF
cdr3_nt: TGTGCCAGCAGCACCAGACAGGGCACCGAGCAGTACTTC
clone_size: NA
j_call: TRBJ2-7
v_call: TRBV7-3
d_call: TRBD1

cdr3_aa: CAWSSYSYEQYF
cdr3_nt: TGTGCCTGGAGTTCTTACTCCTACGAGCAGTACTTC
clone_size: NA
j_call: TRBJ2-7
v_call: TRBV30
d_call: NA

cdr3_aa: CASSYGQGQETQYF
cdr3_nt: TGTGCCAGCAGTTACGGGCAGGGCCAAGAGACCCAGTACTTC
clone_size: NA
j_call: TRBJ2-5
v_call: TRBV6-5
d_call: NA

cdr3_aa: CASRLEGVSEQYF
cdr3_nt: TGTGCCAGCCGACTTGAGGGGGTCTCCGAGCAGTACTTC
clone_size: NA
j_call: TRBJ2-7
v_call: TRBV14
d_call: NA

cdr3_aa: CASSARVSTDTQYF
cdr3_nt: TGTGCCAGTAGTGCCCGTGTGAGCACAGATACGCAGTATTTT
clone_size: once
j_call: TRBJ2-3
v_call: TRBV19
d_call: NA

cdr3_aa: CASRWGQGARTGELFF
cdr3_nt: TGTGCCAGCAGGTGGGGACAGGGGGCGCGCACCGGGGAGCTGTTTTTT
clone_size: NA
j_call: TRBJ2-2
v_call: TRBV27
d_call: TRBD1

cdr3_aa: CASSQLGTVGGYTF
cdr3_nt: TGCGCCAGCAGCCAGTTGGGGACTGTCGGTGGCTACACCTTC
clone_size: NA
j_call: TRBJ1-2
v_call: TRBV4-1
d_call: NA

cdr3_aa: CAISELDTIGNQPQHF
cdr3_nt: TGTGCCATCAGTGAGTTGGACACCATTGGCAATCAGCCCCAGCATTTT
clone_size: NA
j_call: TRBJ1-5
v_call: TRBV10-3
d_call: NA

cdr3_aa: CASKAGDHYEQYF
cdr3_nt: TGTGCCAGCAAAGCAGGGGATCACTACGAGCAGTACTTC
clone_size: NA
j_call: TRBJ2-7
v_call: TRBV27
d_call: NA

cdr3_aa: CASSVSSGGTGELFF
cdr3_nt: TGTGCCAGCAGCGTATCTAGCGGGGGCACCGGGGAGCTGTTTTTT
clone_size: NA
j_call: TRBJ2-2
v_call: TRBV9
d_call: TRBD2

cdr3_aa: CASTAGSYNEQFF
cdr3_nt: TGTGCCAGCACGGCTGGTTCCTACAATGAGCAGTTCTTC
clone_size: once
j_call: TRBJ2-1
v_call: TRBV6-1
d_call: NA

cdr3_aa: CASRPGTGDHQPQHF
cdr3_nt: TGTGCCAGTAGGCCAGGGACAGGGGATCATCAGCCCCAGCATTTT
clone_size: once
j_call: TRBJ1-5
v_call: TRBV19
d_call: TRBD1

cdr3_aa: CASSLIGLGGWVQYF
cdr3_nt: TGTGCCAGCAGTTTAATCGGTTTAGGGGGCTGGGTGCAGTACTTC
clone_size: NA
j_call: TRBJ2-7
v_call: TRBV28
d_call: TRBD1

cdr3_aa: CASSDLTSGISEQFF
cdr3_nt: TGTGCCAGCAGCGACCTGACTAGCGGGATTAGTGAGCAGTTCTTC
clone_size: NA
j_call: TRBJ2-1
v_call: TRBV9
d_call: TRBD2

cdr3_aa: CASSEPGQGNYGYTF
cdr3_nt: TGTGCCAGCAGCGAACCGGGACAGGGGAACTATGGCTACACCTTC
clone_size: NA
j_call: TRBJ1-2
v_call: TRBV5-4
d_call: TRBD1

cdr3_aa: CASSSSLEQYF
cdr3_nt: TGTGCCAGCAGTTCATCACTCGAGCAGTACTTC
clone_size: NA
j_call: TRBJ2-7
v_call: TRBV28
d_call: NA

cdr3_aa: CASSERDWLYEQYF
cdr3_nt: TGTGCCAGCAGTGAGAGGGACTGGCTATACGAGCAGTACTTC
clone_size: NA
j_call: TRBJ2-7
v_call: TRBV6-1
d_call: NA

cdr3_aa: CASSLGTGDNEQFF
cdr3_nt: TGTGCCAGCAGCTTAGGGACAGGGGACAATGAGCAGTTCTTC
clone_size: NA
j_call: TRBJ2-1
v_call: TRBV7-3
d_call: TRBD1

cdr3_aa: CASSMDSPNQPQHF
cdr3_nt: TGTGCCAGCAGCATGGACAGCCCCAATCAGCCCCAGCATTTT
clone_size: NA
j_call: TRBJ1-5
v_call: TRBV2
d_call: NA

cdr3_aa: CASSQIQGRAETQYF
cdr3_nt: TGTGCCAGCAGTCAGATACAGGGTAGGGCGGAGACCCAGTACTTC
clone_size: NA
j_call: TRBJ2-5
v_call: TRBV6-6
d_call: NA

cdr3_aa: CASSQDLGTGENIQYF
cdr3_nt: TGCGCCAGCAGCCAAGATCTGGGGACAGGAGAAAACATTCAGTACTTC
clone_size: NA
j_call: TRBJ2-4
v_call: TRBV4-1
d_call: TRBD1

cdr3_aa: CASSEVAGGSNEQFF
cdr3_nt: TGTGCCAGCAGTGAAGTCGCGGGAGGAAGCAATGAGCAGTTCTTC
clone_size: few
j_call: TRBJ2-1
v_call: TRBV6-1
d_call: TRBD2

cdr3_aa: CASRGTSGQETQYF
cdr3_nt: TGTGCCAGCAGAGGGACTAGCGGCCAAGAGACCCAGTACTTC
clone_size: few
j_call: TRBJ2-5
v_call: TRBV27
d_call: TRBD2

cdr3_aa: CASSLVVASGRETQYF
cdr3_nt: TGTGCCAGCAGCTTGGTGGTGGCCAGCGGGAGAGAGACCCAGTACTTC
clone_size: few
j_call: TRBJ2-5
v_call: TRBV5-6
d_call: TRBD2

cdr3_aa: CASSVGSREGYNEQFF
cdr3_nt: TGTGCCAGCAGCGTAGGATCGCGGGAGGGCTACAATGAGCAGTTCTTC
clone_size: few
j_call: TRBJ2-1
v_call: TRBV9
d_call: TRBD2

cdr3_aa: CASSSPFGRGYEQYF
cdr3_nt: TGTGCCAGCAGTTCCCCCTTCGGGAGAGGCTACGAGCAGTACTTC
clone_size: NA
j_call: TRBJ2-7
v_call: TRBV6-6
d_call: NA

cdr3_aa: CASSLALGRGLTSYEQYF
cdr3_nt: TGTGCCAGCAGTTTAGCTCTCGGTCGGGGACTGACCTCCTACGAGCAGTACTTC
clone_size: NA
j_call: TRBJ2-7
v_call: TRBV28
d_call: NA

cdr3_aa: CASSSRPTDGYTF
cdr3_nt: TGCGCCAGCAGCTCGAGACCGACTGATGGCTACACCTTC
clone_size: NA
j_call: TRBJ1-2
v_call: TRBV4-1
d_call: NA

cdr3_aa: CASSQHAGRAGVDGYTF
cdr3_nt: TGTGCCAGCAGCCAACACGCGGGACGCGCGGGGGTAGATGGCTACACCTTC
clone_size: NA
j_call: TRBJ1-2
v_call: TRBV4-2
d_call: NA

cdr3_aa: CASSPEGSSYNEQFF
cdr3_nt: TGTGCCAGCTCACCGGAGGGCAGCTCCTACAATGAGCAGTTCTTC
clone_size: NA
j_call: TRBJ2-1
v_call: TRBV18
d_call: NA

cdr3_aa: CASTRDSADTGELFF
cdr3_nt: TGTGCCAGCACCCGGGACAGCGCGGACACCGGGGAGCTGTTTTTT
clone_size: NA
j_call: TRBJ2-2
v_call: TRBV2
d_call: TRBD1

cdr3_aa: CATSRAGGPTYEQYF
cdr3_nt: TGTGCCACCAGCAGAGCGGGAGGGCCCACCTACGAGCAGTACTTC
clone_size: NA
j_call: TRBJ2-7
v_call: TRBV15
d_call: TRBD2

cdr3_aa: CASSLSLGGYTF
cdr3_nt: TGTGCCAGCAGTTTATCGCTGGGGGGCTACACCTTC
clone_size: NA
j_call: TRBJ1-2
v_call: TRBV28
d_call: NA

cdr3_aa: CASSTGGSYGYTF
cdr3_nt: TGTGCCAGCAGCACAGGGGGAAGTTATGGCTACACCTTC
clone_size: NA
j_call: TRBJ1-2
v_call: TRBV27
d_call: TRBD1

cdr3_aa: CGGGESMHGTDTQYF
cdr3_nt: TGCGGCGGGGGGGAATCCATGCATGGCACAGATACGCAGTATTTT
clone_size: NA
j_call: TRBJ2-3
v_call: TRBV5-8
d_call: TRBD2

cdr3_aa: CASRGQTGTSYEQYF
cdr3_nt: TGCGCCAGCAGGGGTCAGACAGGGACCTCCTACGAGCAGTACTTC
clone_size: once
j_call: TRBJ2-7
v_call: TRBV5-1
d_call: TRBD1

cdr3_aa: CASSLGGLAGGPGKTQYF
cdr3_nt: TGTGCCAGCAGCTTAGGCGGCCTAGCGGGAGGGCCGGGGAAGACCCAGTACTTC
clone_size: many
j_call: TRBJ2-5
v_call: TRBV11-2
d_call: TRBD2

cdr3_aa: CASTDGTGFYEQYF
cdr3_nt: TGTGCCAGCACCGACGGAACAGGGTTCTACGAGCAGTACTTC
clone_size: NA
j_call: TRBJ2-7
v_call: TRBV7-9
d_call: NA

cdr3_aa: CASSLAGVPTGELFF
cdr3_nt: TGTGCCAGCAGCCTAGCGGGAGTCCCCACCGGGGAGCTGTTTTTT
clone_size: NA
j_call: TRBJ2-2
v_call: TRBV5-4
d_call: TRBD2

cdr3_aa: CASSPPRLGYGYTF
cdr3_nt: TGTGCCAGCTCACCACCGAGGCTAGGGTATGGCTACACCTTC
clone_size: NA
j_call: TRBJ1-2
v_call: TRBV18
d_call: NA

cdr3_aa: CASSPPGENQPQHF
cdr3_nt: TGTGCCAGCAGCCCCCCGGGGGAAAATCAGCCCCAGCATTTT
clone_size: few
j_call: TRBJ1-5
v_call: TRBV7-6
d_call: NA

cdr3_aa: CASSLDRVPDTQYF
cdr3_nt: TGTGCCAGTAGCCTGGACAGGGTCCCAGATACGCAGTATTTT
clone_size: NA
j_call: TRBJ2-3
v_call: TRBV19
d_call: TRBD1

cdr3_aa: CSAGPPDTQYF
cdr3_nt: TGCAGTGCTGGTCCCCCGGATACGCAGTATTTT
clone_size: once
j_call: TRBJ2-3
v_call: TRBV20-1
d_call: NA

cdr3_aa: CASSFSRPADGDEQYF
cdr3_nt: TGTGCCAGCAGCTTCTCTAGACCGGCCGATGGGGACGAGCAGTACTTC
clone_size: NA
j_call: TRBJ2-7
v_call: TRBV4-2
d_call: NA